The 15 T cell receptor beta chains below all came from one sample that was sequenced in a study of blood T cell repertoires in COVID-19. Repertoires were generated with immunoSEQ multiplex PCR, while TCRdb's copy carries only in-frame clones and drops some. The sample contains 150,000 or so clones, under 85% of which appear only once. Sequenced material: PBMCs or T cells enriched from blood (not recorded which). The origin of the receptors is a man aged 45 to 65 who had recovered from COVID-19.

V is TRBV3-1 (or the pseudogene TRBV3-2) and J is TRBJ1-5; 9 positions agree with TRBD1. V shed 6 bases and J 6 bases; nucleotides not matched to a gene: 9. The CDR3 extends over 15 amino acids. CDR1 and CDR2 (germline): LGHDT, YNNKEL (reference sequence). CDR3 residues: CASSPRQGVGQPQHF. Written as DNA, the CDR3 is TGTGCCAGCAGTCCTCGACAGGGGGTGGGTCAGCCCCAGCATTTT.

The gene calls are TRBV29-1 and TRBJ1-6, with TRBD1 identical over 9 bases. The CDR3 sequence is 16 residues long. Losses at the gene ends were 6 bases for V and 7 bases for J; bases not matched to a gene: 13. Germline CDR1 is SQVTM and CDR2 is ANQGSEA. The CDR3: CSVAPGQGPKNSPLHF. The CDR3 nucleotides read TGCAGCGTCGCTCCGGGACAGGGTCCAAAAAATTCACCCCTCCACTTT.

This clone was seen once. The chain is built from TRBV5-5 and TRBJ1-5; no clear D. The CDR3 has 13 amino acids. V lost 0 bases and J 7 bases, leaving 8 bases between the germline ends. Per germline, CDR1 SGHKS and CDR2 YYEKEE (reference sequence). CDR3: CASSLGRGQPQHF. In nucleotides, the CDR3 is TGTGCCAGCAGCTTGGGGAGAGGACAGCCCCAGCATTTT.

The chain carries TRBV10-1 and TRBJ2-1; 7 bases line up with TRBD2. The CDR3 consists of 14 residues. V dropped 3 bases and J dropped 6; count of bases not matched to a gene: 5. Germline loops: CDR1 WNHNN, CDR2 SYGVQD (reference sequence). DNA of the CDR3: TGCGCCAGCAGTGATTTAGCGGGCCTCAATGAGCAGTTCTTC. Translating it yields CASSDLAGLNEQFF.

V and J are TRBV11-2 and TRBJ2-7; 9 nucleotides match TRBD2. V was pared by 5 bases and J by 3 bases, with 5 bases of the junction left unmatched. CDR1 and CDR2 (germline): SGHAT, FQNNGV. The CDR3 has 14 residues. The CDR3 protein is CASSLSGGNYEQYF. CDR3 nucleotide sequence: TGTGCCAGCAGCCTAAGCGGGGGGAACTACGAGCAGTACTTC.

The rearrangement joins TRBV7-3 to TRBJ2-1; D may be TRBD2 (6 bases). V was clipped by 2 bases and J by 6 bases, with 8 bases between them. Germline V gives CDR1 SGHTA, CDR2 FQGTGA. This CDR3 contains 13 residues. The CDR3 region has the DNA TGTGCCAGCAGCTTAGGAGGGTCCAATGAGCAGTTCTTC. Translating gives CASSLGGSNEQFF.

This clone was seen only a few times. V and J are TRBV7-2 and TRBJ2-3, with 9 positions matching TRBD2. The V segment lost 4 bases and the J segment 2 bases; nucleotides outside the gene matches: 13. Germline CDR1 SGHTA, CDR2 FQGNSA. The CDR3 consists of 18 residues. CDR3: CASSSSGGSGGATDTQYF. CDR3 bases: TGTGCCAGCAGCTCCTCCGGAGGTAGCGGGGGAGCCACAGATACGCAGTATTTT.

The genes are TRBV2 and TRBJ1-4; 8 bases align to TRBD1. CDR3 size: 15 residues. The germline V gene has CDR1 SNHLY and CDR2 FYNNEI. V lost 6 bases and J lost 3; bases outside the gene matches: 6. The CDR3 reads CASSNGQGANEKLFF. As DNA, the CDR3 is TGTGCCAGCAGCAACGGACAGGGTGCTAATGAAAAACTGTTTTTT. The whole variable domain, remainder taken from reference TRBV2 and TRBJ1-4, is EPEVTQTPSHQVTQMGQEVILRCVPISNHLYFYWYRQILGQKVEFLVSFYNNEISEKSEIFDDQFSVERPDGSNFTLKIRSTKLEDSAMYFCASSNGQGANEKLFFGSGTQLSVL.

The CDR3 loop reads CASSQLDRVYGYTF. The CDR3 DNA reads as TGTGCCAGCAGCCAATTGGACAGGGTCTATGGCTACACCTTC. The genes are TRBV7-9 and TRBJ1-2; 8 nucleotides align to TRBD1. The trim removed 5 bases at V and 4 bases at J, leaving 6 bases unmatched. This CDR3 is built from 14 residues. Germline CDR1 reads SEHNR; CDR2 reads FQNEAQ (reference sequence).

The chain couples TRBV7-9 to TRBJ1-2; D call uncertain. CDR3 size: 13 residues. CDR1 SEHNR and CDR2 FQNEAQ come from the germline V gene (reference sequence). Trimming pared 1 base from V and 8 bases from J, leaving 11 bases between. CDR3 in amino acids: CASSLETYWGYTF. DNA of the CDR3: TGTGCCAGCAGCTTAGAGACTTATTGGGGCTACACCTTC.

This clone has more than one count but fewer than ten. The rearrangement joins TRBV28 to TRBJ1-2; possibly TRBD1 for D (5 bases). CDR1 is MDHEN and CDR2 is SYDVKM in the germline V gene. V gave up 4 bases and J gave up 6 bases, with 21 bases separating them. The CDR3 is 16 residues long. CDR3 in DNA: TGTGCCAGCAGTTCTTTCTCCGTGGGGACTCGTCATGGCTACACCTTC. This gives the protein CASSSFSVGTRHGYTF.

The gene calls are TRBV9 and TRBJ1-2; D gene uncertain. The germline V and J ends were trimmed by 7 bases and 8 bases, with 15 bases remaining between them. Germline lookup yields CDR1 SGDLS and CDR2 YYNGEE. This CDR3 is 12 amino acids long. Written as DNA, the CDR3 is TGTGCCAGCTCCGGCGGGGAAGACGGCTACACCTTC. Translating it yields CASSGGEDGYTF.

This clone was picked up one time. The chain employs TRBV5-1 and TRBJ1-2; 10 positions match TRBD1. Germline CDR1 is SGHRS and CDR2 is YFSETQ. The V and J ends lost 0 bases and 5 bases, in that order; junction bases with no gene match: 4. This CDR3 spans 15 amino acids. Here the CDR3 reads CASSLETGGPYGYTF. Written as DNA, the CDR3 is TGCGCCAGCAGCTTGGAGACAGGGGGCCCATATGGCTACACCTTC.

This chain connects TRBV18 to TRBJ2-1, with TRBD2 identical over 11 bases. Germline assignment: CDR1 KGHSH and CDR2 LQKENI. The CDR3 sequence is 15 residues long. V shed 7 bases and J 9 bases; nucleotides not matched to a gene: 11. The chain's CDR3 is CASLKTSGNRGEQFF. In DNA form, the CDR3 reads TGTGCCAGCTTAAAGACTAGCGGGAATAGAGGTGAGCAGTTCTTC.

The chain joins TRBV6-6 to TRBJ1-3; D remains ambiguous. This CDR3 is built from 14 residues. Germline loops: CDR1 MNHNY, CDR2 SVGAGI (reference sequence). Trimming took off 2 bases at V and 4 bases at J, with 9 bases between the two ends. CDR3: CASSYGEGGNTIYF. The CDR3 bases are TGTGCCAGCAGTTACGGGGAGGGAGGAAACACCATATATTTT.